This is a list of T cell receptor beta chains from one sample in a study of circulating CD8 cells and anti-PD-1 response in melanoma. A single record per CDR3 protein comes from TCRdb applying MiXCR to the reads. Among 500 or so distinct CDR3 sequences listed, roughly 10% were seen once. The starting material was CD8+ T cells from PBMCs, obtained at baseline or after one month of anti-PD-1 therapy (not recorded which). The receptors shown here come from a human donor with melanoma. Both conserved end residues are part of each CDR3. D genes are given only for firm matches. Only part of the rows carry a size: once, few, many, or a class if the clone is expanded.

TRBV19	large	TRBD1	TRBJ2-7	TGTGCCAGTAGTATCGGGGCAGGGGGCATCTACGAGCAGTACTTC	CASSIGAGGIYEQYF
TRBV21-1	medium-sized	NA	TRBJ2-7	TGTGCCAGCAGCAAAGGTGGTCCTGTCTCCTACGAGCAGTACTTC	CASSKGGPVSYEQYF
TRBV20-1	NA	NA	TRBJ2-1	TGCAGTGCCACAAGAATACAATACAATGAGCAGTTCTTC	CSATRIQYNEQFF
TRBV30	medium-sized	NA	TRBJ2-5	TGTGCCTGGAGTGAAGGCAACCAAGAGACCCAGTACTTC	CAWSEGNQETQYF
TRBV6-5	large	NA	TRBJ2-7	TGTGCCAGCAGTTTGTCAGGTACCGACGAGCAGTACTTC	CASSLSGTDEQYF
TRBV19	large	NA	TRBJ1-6	TGTGCCAGTAGTATTGGGGAGAGGGGTAATTCACCCCTCCACTTT	CASSIGERGNSPLHF
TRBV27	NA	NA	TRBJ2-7	TGTGCCAGCAGTTCTCAGACTGTAGGCACCCCCTACGAGCAGTACTTC	CASSSQTVGTPYEQYF
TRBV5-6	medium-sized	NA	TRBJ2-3	TGTGCCAGCAGCTTGCCGACAGATACGCAGTATTTT	CASSLPTDTQYF
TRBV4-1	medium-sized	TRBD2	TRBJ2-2	TGCGCCAGCAGCGGGAGGGCGGGGAACACCGGGGAGCTGTTTTTT	CASSGRAGNTGELFF
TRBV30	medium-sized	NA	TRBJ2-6	TGTGCCTGGAGTTTTGCAGCTGGGGCCAACGTCCTGACTTTC	CAWSFAAGANVLTF
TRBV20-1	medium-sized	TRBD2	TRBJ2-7	TGCAGTGCTAGAGTCCCCTCGGGGCGCGGGGGGGCCTACGAGCAGTACTTC	CSARVPSGRGGAYEQYF
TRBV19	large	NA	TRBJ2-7	TGTGCCAGCTCTCTTTCCGGCGGTCAGGTAACCGAGCAGTACTTC	CASSLSGGQVTEQYF
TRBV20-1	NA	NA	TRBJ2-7	TGCAGTGTTAGAGATCAGGTCCCCGAGCAGTACTTC	CSVRDQVPEQYF
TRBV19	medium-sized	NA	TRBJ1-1	TGTGCCAGTATTGAAAACTCGCCCCTACCGGCTGAAGCTTTCTTT	CASIENSPLPAEAFF
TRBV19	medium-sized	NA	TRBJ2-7	TGTGCCAGTAGCCTCCTGCACAGCCCCTACGAGCAGTACTTC	CASSLLHSPYEQYF
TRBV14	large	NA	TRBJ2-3	TGTGCCAGCAGCCAAGAATGGGGGCCTGGGACAGATACGCAGTATTTT	CASSQEWGPGTDTQYF
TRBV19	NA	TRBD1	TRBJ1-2	TGTGCCAGTAGTATAACAGGGGGCGCGTCGGATGGCTACACCTTC	CASSITGGASDGYTF
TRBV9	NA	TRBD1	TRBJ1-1	TGTGCCAGCAGCGTAGGGGGAACAGGGGAGAACACTGAAGCTTTCTTT	CASSVGGTGENTEAFF
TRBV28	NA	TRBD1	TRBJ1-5	TGTGCCAGCAGTCCTGGGGACAGGGAAGAGGGACAGCCCCAGCATTTT	CASSPGDREEGQPQHF